This is a list of T cell receptor beta chains from one sample in a study of blood T cell repertoires in COVID-19. Profiling relied on immunoSEQ multiplex PCR, and the TCRdb table lists in-frame clones only, not all of them. The sample carries 300,000 to 450,000 clones, around 86% recorded once. The sample was peripheral blood. Receptors originate from a human donor in a cohort sampled during active COVID-19. Each CDR3 is given with its conserved first and last residue. The order of the fields is CDR3 length, clone size, D gene, J gene, V gene, CDR3 DNA, CDR3 protein. The D gene is left open where the match is weak. Clone size is shown for a subset of rows, as once, few, many or a class of expanded clone.

>14|NA|NA|TRBJ2-5|TRBV5-1
TGCGCCAGCAGCTTGGTGTCGACGGGGGAGACCCAGTACTTC
CASSLVSTGETQYF
>15|NA|TRBD1|TRBJ2-7|TRBV6-6
TGTGCCAGCAGTTACGGGGGACAGGGGGCGGATGAGCAGTACTTC
CASSYGGQGADEQYF
>12|NA|NA|TRBJ2-1|TRBV4-2
TGTGCCAGCAGCAGGGGAAGGGATGAGCAGTTCTTC
CASSRGRDEQFF
>14|NA|NA|TRBJ2-1|TRBV11-3
TGTGCCAGCAGCTTATTTGGGGGGAACAATGAGCAGTTCTTC
CASSLFGGNNEQFF
>16|NA|TRBD2|TRBJ2-7|TRBV30
TGTGCCTGGAGACCTACGGGACTAGCAGAAAACTACGAGCAGTACTTC
CAWRPTGLAENYEQYF
>14|NA|NA|TRBJ2-5|TRBV7-2
TGTGCCAGCAGCTTATTTCGGACTGGAGAGACCCAGTACTTC
CASSLFRTGETQYF
>13|NA|NA|TRBJ1-5|TRBV6-5
TGTGCCAGCAGTAGGACAGGCAATCAGCCCCAGCATTTT
CASSRTGNQPQHF
>11|NA|NA|TRBJ1-1|TRBV19
TGTGCCAGTAGTATAGGAGCTGAAGCTTTCTTT
CASSIGAEAFF
>14|once|TRBD1|TRBJ1-1|TRBV3-1/TRBV3-2
TGTGCCAGCAGCCCCCTCGACAGGGACGCTGAAGCTTTCTTT
CASSPLDRDAEAFF
>14|NA|TRBD1|TRBJ2-7|TRBV19
TGTGCCAGTAGTCCACAGGGGGACTCCTACGAGCAGTACTTC
CASSPQGDSYEQYF
>13|NA|NA|TRBJ2-2|TRBV30
TGTGCCTGGAGTCCCCGAGGGTACGGGGAGCTGTTTTTT
CAWSPRGYGELFF
>12|NA|NA|TRBJ1-1|TRBV30
TGTGCCTGGAGTGGGGGGGACACTGAAGCTTTCTTT
CAWSGGDTEAFF
>14|NA|TRBD1|TRBJ2-7|TRBV7-2
TGTGCCAGCAGCTTGGGACAGGGGATGGACGAGCAGTACTTC
CASSLGQGMDEQYF
>14|NA|NA|TRBJ1-6|TRBV10-3
TGTGCCACTGCGGGGGCCTCCTATAATTCACCCCTCCACTTT
CATAGASYNSPLHF
>13|NA|NA|TRBJ1-5|TRBV18
TGTGCCAGCTCACGGGGGGGCGACCAGCCCCAGCATTTT
CASSRGGDQPQHF
>15|NA|NA|TRBJ2-3|TRBV6-2/TRBV6-3
TGTGCCAGCAGTTACAGGGGGAGTTACACAGATACGCAGTATTTT
CASSYRGSYTDTQYF
>16|NA|TRBD2|TRBJ2-5|TRBV10-3
TGTGCCATCAGTGATGTGGTAGCGGGAGGTGGGGAGACCCAGTACTTC
CAISDVVAGGGETQYF
>15|NA|NA|TRBJ2-3|TRBV5-4
TGTGCCAGCAGCCCCGATCCCACTCTCACAGATACGCAGTATTTT
CASSPDPTLTDTQYF
>19|NA|NA|TRBJ1-5|TRBV29-1
TGCAGCGTTGAAGATCAGACCCTTCGGCGGGGGGGGAGCAATCAGCCCCAGCATTTT
CSVEDQTLRRGGSNQPQHF
>15|NA|NA|TRBJ2-2|TRBV11-3
TGTGCCAGCCAAGCTTCCTCTACGAACACCGGGGAGCTGTTTTTT
CASQASSTNTGELFF
>15|NA|TRBD2|TRBJ2-3|TRBV11-2
TGTGCCAGCAGCTTGCTAGCGGGAGTTACAGATACGCAGTATTTT
CASSLLAGVTDTQYF
>14|NA|TRBD1|TRBJ2-7|TRBV7-2
TGTGCCAGCAGCCCAGAGGGACAGCTTTACGAGCAGTACTTC
CASSPEGQLYEQYF
>14|NA|NA|TRBJ1-6|TRBV28
TGTGCCAGCAGTTTAGGGCTTATAGGTTCACCCCTCCACTTT
CASSLGLIGSPLHF
>15|few|TRBD1|TRBJ1-1|TRBV6-1
TGTGCCAGCAGTGAAATTGGGACAGACAACACTGAAGCTTTCTTT
CASSEIGTDNTEAFF
>14|NA|NA|TRBJ1-5|TRBV3-1/TRBV3-2
TGTGCCAGCAGCCAAGTGCCAGGGGACCAGCCCCAGCATTTT
CASSQVPGDQPQHF
>15|NA|NA|TRBJ2-1|TRBV4-1
TGCGCCAGCAGCCAAGAAGAGGATAGACTCGGTGAGCAGTTCTTC
CASSQEEDRLGEQFF
>12|NA|TRBD2|TRBJ2-3|TRBV29-1
TGCAGCGTTGAAGGGGGGGGAGATACGCAGTATTTT
CSVEGGGDTQYF
>15|once|NA|TRBJ1-2|TRBV5-1
TGCGCCAGCAGCTTGGCCGGGGTTACTAACTATGGCTACACCTTC
CASSLAGVTNYGYTF